This TCR beta chain was sequenced in a study of control samples from healthy donors and cancer patients (dated by TCRdb to the early 2020s). To prepare the library, the immunoSEQ multiplex PCR assay was applied. TCRdb limited this immuneACCESS table to in-frame rearrangements with V and J called. A share of clones is missing; checked studies link under half to unresolved V genes, and the rest is unexplained. The sample has approximately 83,000 clones on record, 90% to 95% of them singletons. Together, the top ten hold approximately 1.5% of the sample. A remark on this clone: Its target antigen remains unknown. Base qualities are not provided; no much larger clone lies one nucleotide away.

The origin of this receptor is a woman between 25 and 40 years old in good health. The material sequenced was blood.

CDR3 protein: CAKGPTGGGTEAFF. The bases read TGTGCCAAGGGACCTACAGGAGGAGGCACTGAAGCTTTCTTT. The rearrangement joined TRBV24-1 to TRBJ1-1; TRBD1 is a weak D gene call, 5 bases matching. CDR1 KGHDR and CDR2 SFDVKD are derived from the germline V gene. The CDR3, cysteine through phenylalanine, is 14 amino acids long. Just CDR3 DNA is preserved here, 42 bases in frame from base 1. Between the V and J ends, shortened by 11 bases and 4 bases respectively, the junction contains 19 bases.